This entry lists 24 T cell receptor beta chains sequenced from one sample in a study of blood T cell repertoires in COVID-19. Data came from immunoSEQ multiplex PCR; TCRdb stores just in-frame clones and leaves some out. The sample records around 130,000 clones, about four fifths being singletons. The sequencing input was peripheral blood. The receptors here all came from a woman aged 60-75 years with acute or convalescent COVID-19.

CDR3 in amino acids: CAWSALGGLGGYTF. Written as DNA, the CDR3 is TGTGCCTGGAGTGCGCTAGGGGGATTGGGTGGCTACACCTTC. The chain joins TRBV30 to TRBJ1-2; D is possibly TRBD1 (6 bases). V lost 1 base, J lost 7 bases, and 16 bases lay in between. The CDR3 extends over 14 amino acids. Per the germline V gene, CDR1 is GTSNPN and CDR2 is SVGIG (reference sequence).

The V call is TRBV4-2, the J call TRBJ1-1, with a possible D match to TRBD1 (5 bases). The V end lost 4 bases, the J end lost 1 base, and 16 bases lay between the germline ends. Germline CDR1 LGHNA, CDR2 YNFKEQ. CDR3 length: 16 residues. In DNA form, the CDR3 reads TGTGCCAGCAGCCTCAACATGGGGGGATCGAACACTGAAGCTTTCTTT. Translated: CASSLNMGGSNTEAFF.

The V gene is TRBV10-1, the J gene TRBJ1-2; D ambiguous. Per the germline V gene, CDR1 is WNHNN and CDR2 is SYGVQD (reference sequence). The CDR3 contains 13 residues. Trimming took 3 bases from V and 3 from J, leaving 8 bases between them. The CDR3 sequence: CASSDDNDYGYTF. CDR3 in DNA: TGCGCCAGCAGTGACGACAATGACTATGGCTACACCTTC.

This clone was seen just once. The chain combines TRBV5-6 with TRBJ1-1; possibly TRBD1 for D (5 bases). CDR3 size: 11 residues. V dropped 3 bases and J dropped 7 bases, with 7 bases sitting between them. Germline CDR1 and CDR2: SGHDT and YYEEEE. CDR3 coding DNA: TGTGCCAGCAGCTGGCAGGGTGAAGCTTTCTTT. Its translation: CASSWQGEAFF.

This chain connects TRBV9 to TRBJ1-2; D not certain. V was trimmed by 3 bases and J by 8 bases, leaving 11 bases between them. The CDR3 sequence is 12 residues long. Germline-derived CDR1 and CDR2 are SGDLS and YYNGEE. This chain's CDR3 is CASSGSGEGYTF. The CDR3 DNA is TGTGCCAGCAGCGGCTCCGGGGAAGGCTACACCTTC. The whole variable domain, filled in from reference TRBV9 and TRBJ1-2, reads DSGVTQTPKHLITATGQRVTLRCSPRSGDLSVYWYQQSLDQGLQFLIQYYNGEERAKGNILERFSAQQFPDLHSELNLSSLELGDSALYFCASSGSGEGYTFGSGTRLTVV.

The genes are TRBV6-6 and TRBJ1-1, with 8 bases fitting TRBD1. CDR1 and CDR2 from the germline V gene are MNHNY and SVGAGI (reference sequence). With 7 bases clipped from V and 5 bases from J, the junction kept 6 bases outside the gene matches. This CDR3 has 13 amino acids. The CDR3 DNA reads TGTGCCAGCAAAATGCAGGGGGCAACTGAAGCTTTCTTT. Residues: CASKMQGATEAFF.

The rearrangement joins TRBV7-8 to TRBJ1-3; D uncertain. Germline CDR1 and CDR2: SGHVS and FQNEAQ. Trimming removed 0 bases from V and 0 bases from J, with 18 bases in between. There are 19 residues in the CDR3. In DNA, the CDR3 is TGTGCCAGCAGCTTAGCGTCCTACCTCGACAAGCCCTCTGGAAACACCATATATTTT. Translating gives CASSLASYLDKPSGNTIYF.

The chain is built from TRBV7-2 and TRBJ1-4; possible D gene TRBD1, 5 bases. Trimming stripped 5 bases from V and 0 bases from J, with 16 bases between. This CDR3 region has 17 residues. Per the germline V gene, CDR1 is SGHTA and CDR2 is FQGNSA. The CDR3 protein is CASSPGTRSATNEKLFF. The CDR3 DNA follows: TGTGCCAGCAGCCCCGGGACTCGCTCTGCAACTAATGAAAAACTGTTTTTT. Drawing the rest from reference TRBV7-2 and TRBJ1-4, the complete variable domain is GAGVSQSPSNKVTEKGKDVELRCDPISGHTALYWYRQSLGQGLEFLIYFQGNSAPDKSGLPSDRFSAERTGGSVSTLTIQRTQQEDSAVYLCASSPGTRSATNEKLFFGSGTQLSVL.

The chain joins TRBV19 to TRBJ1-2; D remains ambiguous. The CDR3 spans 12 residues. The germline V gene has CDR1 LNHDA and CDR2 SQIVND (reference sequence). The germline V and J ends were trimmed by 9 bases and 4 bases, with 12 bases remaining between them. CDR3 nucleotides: TGTGCCAGCGCCGACAAAGGCTATGGCTACACCTTC. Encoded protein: CASADKGYGYTF.

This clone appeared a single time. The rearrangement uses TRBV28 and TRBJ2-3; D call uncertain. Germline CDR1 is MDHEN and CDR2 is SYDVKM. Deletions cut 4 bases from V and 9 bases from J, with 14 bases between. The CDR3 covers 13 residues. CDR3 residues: CASSSRLHRTQYF. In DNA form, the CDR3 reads TGTGCCAGCAGTTCAAGACTCCACCGAACGCAGTATTTT.

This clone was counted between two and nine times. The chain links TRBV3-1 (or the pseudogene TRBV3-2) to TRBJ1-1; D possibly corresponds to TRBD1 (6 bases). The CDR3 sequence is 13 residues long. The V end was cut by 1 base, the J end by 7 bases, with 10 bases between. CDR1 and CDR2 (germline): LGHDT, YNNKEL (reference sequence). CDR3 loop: CASSQGARGEAFF. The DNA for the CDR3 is TGTGCCAGCAGCCAAGGTGCCAGGGGTGAAGCTTTCTTT.

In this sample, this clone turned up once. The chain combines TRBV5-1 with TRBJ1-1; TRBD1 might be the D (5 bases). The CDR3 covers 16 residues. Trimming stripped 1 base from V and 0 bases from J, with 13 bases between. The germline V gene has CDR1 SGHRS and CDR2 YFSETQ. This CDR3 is CASSLYDLGLNTEAFF. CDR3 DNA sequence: TGCGCCAGCAGCTTGTATGATCTGGGGCTGAACACTGAAGCTTTCTTT.

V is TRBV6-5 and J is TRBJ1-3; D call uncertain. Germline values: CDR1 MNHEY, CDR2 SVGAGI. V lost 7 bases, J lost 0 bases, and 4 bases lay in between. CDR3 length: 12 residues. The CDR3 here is CASTISGNTIYF. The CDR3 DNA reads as TGTGCCAGCACCATCTCTGGAAACACCATATATTTT.

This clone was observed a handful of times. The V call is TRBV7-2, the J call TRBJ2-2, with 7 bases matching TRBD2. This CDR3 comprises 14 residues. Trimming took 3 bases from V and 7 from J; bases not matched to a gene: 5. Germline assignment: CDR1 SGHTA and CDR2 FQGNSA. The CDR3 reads CASSFAGVDGELFF. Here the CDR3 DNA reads TGTGCCAGCAGCTTCGCGGGGGTGGACGGGGAGCTGTTTTTT.

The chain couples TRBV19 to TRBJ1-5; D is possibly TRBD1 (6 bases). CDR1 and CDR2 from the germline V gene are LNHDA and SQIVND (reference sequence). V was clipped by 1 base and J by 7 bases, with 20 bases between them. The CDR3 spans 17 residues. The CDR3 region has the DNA TGTGCCAGTAGTATAGGTGTCACAGGGAAGGCTCTACAGCCCCAGCATTTT. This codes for CASSIGVTGKALQPQHF.

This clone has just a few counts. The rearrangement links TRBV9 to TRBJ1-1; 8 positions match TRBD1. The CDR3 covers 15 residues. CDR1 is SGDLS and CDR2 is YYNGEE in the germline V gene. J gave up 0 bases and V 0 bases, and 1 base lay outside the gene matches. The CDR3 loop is CASSVVGQVNTEAFF. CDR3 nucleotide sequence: TGTGCCAGCAGCGTAGTGGGACAGGTGAACACTGAAGCTTTCTTT.

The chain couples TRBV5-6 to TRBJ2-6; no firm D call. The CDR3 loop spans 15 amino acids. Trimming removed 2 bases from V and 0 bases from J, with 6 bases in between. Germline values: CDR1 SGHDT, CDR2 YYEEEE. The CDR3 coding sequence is TGTGCCAGCAGCTTCGGAGCCTCTGGGGCCAACGTCCTGACTTTC. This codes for CASSFGASGANVLTF.

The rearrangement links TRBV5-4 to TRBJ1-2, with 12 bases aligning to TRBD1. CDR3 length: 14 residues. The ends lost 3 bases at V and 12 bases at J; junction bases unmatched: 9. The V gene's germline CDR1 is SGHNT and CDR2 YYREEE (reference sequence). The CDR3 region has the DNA TGTGCCAGCAGCTATGAATCCGGGACAGGGGGCGACACCTTC. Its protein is CASSYESGTGGDTF.

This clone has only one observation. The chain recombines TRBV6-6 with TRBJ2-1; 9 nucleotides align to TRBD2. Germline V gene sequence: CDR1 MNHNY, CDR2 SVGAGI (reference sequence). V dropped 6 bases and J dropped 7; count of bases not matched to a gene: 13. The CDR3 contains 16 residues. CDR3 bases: TGTGCCAGCAGGACCACTAAAGCGGGGGGTGGGAATGAGCAGTTCTTC. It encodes CASRTTKAGGGNEQFF.

CDR3 sequence: CASSDYQQIIAFF. The CDR3 DNA reads TGTGCCAGCAGTGATTACCAACAGATAATAGCTTTCTTT. The chain employs TRBV6-1 and TRBJ1-1; no clear D. CDR1 is MNHNS and CDR2 is SASEGT in the germline V gene. The V gene lost 3 bases and the J gene lost 10 bases, with 15 bases spanning the gap. This CDR3 contains 13 residues.

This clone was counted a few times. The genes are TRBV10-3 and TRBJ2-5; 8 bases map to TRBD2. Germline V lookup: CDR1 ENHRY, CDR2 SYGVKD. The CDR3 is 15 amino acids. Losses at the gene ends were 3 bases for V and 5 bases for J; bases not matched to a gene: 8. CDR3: CAISDVGGAGETQYF. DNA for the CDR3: TGTGCCATCAGTGACGTCGGGGGGGCCGGTGAGACCCAGTACTTC.

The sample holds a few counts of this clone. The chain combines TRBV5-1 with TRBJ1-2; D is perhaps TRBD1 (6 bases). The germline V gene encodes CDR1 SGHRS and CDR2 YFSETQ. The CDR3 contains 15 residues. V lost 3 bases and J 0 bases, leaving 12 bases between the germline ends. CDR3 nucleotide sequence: TGCGCCAGCAGCTCCACGGGACAAACTAACTATGGCTACACCTTC. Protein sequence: CASSSTGQTNYGYTF.

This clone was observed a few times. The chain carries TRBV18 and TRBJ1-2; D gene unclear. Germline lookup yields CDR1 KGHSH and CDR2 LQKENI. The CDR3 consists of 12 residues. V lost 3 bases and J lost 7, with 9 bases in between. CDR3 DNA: TGTGCCAGCTCACCTGGGGAGAGTGGCTACACCTTC. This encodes CASSPGESGYTF.

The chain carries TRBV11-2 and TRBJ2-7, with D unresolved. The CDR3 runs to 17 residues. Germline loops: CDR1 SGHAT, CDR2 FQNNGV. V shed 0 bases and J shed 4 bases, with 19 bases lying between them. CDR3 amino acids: CASSLDTGFIPPYEQYF. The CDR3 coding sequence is TGTGCCAGCAGCTTAGATACCGGGTTCATCCCCCCTTACGAGCAGTACTTC.